This paragraph reports one T cell receptor (beta chain). The V gene's germline CDR1 is SGHTA and CDR2 FQGTGA. This CDR3 comprises 18 residues. Unmatched junction bases numbered 14, after V lost 2 bases and J lost 6 bases. These data come from a study of blood T cell repertoires in COVID-19. Participants' own reports of clinical history determined their cohort assignment. Authors' processing steps: For nucleated cells, counts were estimated from reference gene primer amplification. Sequencing used immunoSEQ multiplex PCR; TCRdb keeps in-frame clones, though not all of them. D and trimming come from the DNA, and the V and J calls and clone size come from that table. This table has about 350,000 clones, about 88% appearing once.

The receptor was isolated from a woman in her thirties who had been exposed to COVID-19. The material sequenced was PBMCs or T cells enriched from blood (not recorded which). The chain uses TRBV7-3 and TRBJ2-1; 9 bases match TRBD2. The CDR3 bases are TGTGCCAGCAGCTTATGGGGGCTCATAGCGGGAGTGTCCAATGAGCAGTTCTTC. This translates into CASSLWGLIAGVSNEQFF.